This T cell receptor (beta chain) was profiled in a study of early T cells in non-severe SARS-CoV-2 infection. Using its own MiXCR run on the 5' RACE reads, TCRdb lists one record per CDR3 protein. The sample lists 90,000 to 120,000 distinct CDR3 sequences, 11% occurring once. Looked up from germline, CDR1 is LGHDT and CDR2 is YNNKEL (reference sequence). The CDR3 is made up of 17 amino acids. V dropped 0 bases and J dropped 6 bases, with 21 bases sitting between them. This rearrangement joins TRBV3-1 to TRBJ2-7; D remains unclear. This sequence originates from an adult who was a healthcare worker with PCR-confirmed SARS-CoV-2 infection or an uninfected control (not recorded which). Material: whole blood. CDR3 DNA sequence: TGTGCCAGCAGCCAAGACCTGACGTACGGAGAGGCTCCCGAGCAGTACTTC. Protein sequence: CASSQDLTYGEAPEQYF.